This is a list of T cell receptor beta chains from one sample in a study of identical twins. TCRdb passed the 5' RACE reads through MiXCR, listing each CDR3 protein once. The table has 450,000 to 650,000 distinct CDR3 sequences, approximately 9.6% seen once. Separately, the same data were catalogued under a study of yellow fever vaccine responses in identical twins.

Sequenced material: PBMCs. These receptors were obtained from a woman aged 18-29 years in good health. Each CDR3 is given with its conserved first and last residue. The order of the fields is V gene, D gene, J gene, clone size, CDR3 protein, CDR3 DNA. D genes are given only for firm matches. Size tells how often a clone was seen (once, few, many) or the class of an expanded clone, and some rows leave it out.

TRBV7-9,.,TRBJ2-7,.,CASSSPPGGVFEQYF,TGTGCCAGCAGCTCCCCGCCCGGGGGAGTTTTCGAGCAGTACTTC
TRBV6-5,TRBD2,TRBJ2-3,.,CASSYPKTSGSTDTQYF,TGTGCCAGCAGTTACCCGAAGACTAGCGGGAGCACAGATACGCAGTATTTT
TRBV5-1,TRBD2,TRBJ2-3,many,CASSSGRTSGESGTDTQYF,TGCGCCAGCAGCTCGGGGCGGACTAGCGGAGAGAGCGGAACAGATACGCAGTATTTT
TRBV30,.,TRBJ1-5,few,CAWGGASNQPQHF,TGTGCCTGGGGAGGGGCAAGCAATCAGCCCCAGCATTTT
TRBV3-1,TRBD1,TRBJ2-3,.,CASSQGQGAYTQYF,TGTGCCAGCAGCCAAGGACAGGGGGCGTATACGCAGTATTTT
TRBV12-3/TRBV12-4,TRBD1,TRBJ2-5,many,CASSLLGTVGETQYF,TGTGCCAGCAGTTTATTGGGGACAGTAGGAGAGACCCAGTACTTC
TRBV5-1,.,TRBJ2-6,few,CASSLMPGTGANVLTF,TGCGCCAGCAGCTTGATGCCCGGAACTGGGGCCAACGTCCTGACTTTC
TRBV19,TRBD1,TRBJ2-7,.,CASSARQGQGSIYEQYF,TGTGCCAGTAGTGCCCGCCAGGGACAGGGTTCAATCTACGAGCAGTACTTC
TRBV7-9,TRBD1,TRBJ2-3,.,CASTPGQGRRDTQYF,TGTGCCAGCACCCCCGGACAGGGGCGTAGAGATACGCAGTATTTT
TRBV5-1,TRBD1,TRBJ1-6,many,CASSPGQDYSPLHF,TGCGCCAGCAGCCCAGGACAGGATTATTCACCCCTCCACTTT
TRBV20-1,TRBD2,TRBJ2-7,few,CSASSGRAYEQYF,TGCAGTGCAAGCTCCGGGAGGGCCTACGAGCAGTACTTC
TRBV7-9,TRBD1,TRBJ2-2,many,CASSPTGAGELFF,TGTGCCAGCAGTCCGACAGGGGCCGGGGAGCTGTTTTTT
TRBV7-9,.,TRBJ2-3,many,CASSYSLQLMTDTQYF,TGTGCCAGCAGCTACTCGCTACAGCTAATGACAGATACGCAGTATTTT
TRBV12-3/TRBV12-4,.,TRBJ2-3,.,CASRRERKSTDTQYF,TGTGCCAGCAGGAGGGAGCGGAAAAGCACAGATACGCAGTATTTT
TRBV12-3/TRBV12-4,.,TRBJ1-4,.,CASSSGVEATNEKLFF,TGTGCCAGCAGTTCAGGGGTGGAGGCAACTAATGAAAAACTGTTTTTT
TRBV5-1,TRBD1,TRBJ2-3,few,CASSFSPAGGATDTQYF,TGCGCCAGCAGCTTCTCCCCGGCAGGGGGCGCGACAGATACGCAGTATTTT
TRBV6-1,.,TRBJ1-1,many,CASSGQGITEAFF,TGTGCCAGCAGTGGCCAGGGGATCACTGAAGCTTTCTTT
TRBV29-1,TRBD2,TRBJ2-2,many,CSVRGGGELFF,TGCAGCGTGCGGGGGGGCGGGGAGCTGTTTTTT
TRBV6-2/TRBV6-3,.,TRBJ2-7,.,CASSYPTVNYEQYF,TGTGCCAGCAGTTATCCGACAGTAAACTACGAGCAGTACTTC
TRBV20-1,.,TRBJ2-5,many,CSGGLEETQYF,TGCAGTGGGGGCCTGGAGGAGACCCAGTACTTC
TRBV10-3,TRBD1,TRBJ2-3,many,CAIKRGPDGDTQYF,TGTGCCATCAAGAGGGGGCCAGATGGCGATACGCAGTATTTT
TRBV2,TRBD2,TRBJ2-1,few,CASSVSGVAYNEQFF,TGTGCCAGCAGTGTGAGCGGGGTAGCCTACAATGAGCAGTTCTTC
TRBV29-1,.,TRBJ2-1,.,CSVWDKLYNEQFF,TGCAGCGTGTGGGACAAGCTGTACAATGAGCAGTTCTTC
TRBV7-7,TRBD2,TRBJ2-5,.,CASSPQLASKTQYF,TGTGCTAGCAGCCCGCAACTAGCGTCGAAGACCCAGTACTTC
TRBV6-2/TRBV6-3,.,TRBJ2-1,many,CASSYSPSLQFF,TGTGCCAGCAGTTATTCCCCGAGTCTGCAGTTCTTC
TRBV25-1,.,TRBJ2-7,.,CASRSGLRTYEQYF,TGTGCCAGCAGATCGGGACTGCGTACCTACGAGCAGTACTTC
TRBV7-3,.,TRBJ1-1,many,CATAKGPEAFF,TGTGCCACCGCAAAGGGCCCTGAAGCTTTCTTT
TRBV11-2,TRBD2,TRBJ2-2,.,CASSLGSGGFTGELFF,TGTGCCAGCAGCTTAGGTAGCGGGGGATTCACCGGGGAGCTGTTTTTT
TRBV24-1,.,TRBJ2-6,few,CATSDLAAGANVLTF,TGTGCCACCAGTGACCTAGCTGCTGGGGCCAACGTCCTGACTTTC
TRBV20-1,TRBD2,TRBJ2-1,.,CSARTASGRKGNEQFF,TGCAGTGCTAGGACGGCTAGCGGGAGAAAGGGCAATGAGCAGTTCTTC
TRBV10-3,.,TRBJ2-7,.,CAISESLAGEQYF,TGTGCCATCAGTGAGTCGTTGGCGGGGGAGCAGTACTTC
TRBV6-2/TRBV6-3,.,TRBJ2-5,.,CASSYRVAVEETQYF,TGTGCCAGCAGTTACAGGGTAGCGGTGGAAGAGACCCAGTACTTC
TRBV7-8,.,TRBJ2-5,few,CASSLETGRDETQYF,TGTGCCAGCAGCTTAGAAACTGGCAGGGATGAGACCCAGTACTTC
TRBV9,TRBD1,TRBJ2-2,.,CASSTGTGATGELFF,TGTGCCAGCAGCACAGGGACAGGGGCCACCGGGGAGCTGTTTTTT
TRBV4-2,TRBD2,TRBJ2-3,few,CASSWTSGGTEDTQYF,TGTGCCAGCAGCTGGACTAGCGGGGGAACAGAAGATACGCAGTATTTT
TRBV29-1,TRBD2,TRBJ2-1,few,CSVDSSGSYNEQFF,TGCAGCGTGGACAGTAGCGGGAGTTACAATGAGCAGTTCTTC
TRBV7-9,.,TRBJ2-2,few,CASSRTSPNTGELFF,TGTGCCAGCAGCCGTACGTCACCGAACACCGGGGAGCTGTTTTTT
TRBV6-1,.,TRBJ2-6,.,CASGPRGSGANVLTF,TGTGCCAGCGGGCCGCGGGGCTCTGGGGCCAACGTCCTGACTTTC
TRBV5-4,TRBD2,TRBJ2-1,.,CASSLNSGVFF,TGTGCCAGCAGCTTGAATAGCGGGGTATTCTTC
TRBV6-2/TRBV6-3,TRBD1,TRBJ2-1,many,CASSWDSYSNEQFF,TGTGCCAGCAGCTGGGACAGCTACTCCAATGAGCAGTTCTTC
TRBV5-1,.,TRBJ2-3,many,CASSLSGPTDTQYF,TGCGCCAGCAGCTTGTCGGGACCCACAGATACGCAGTATTTT
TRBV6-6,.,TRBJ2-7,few,CASIRDGSEQYF,TGTGCCAGCATCCGGGATGGCAGCGAGCAGTACTTC
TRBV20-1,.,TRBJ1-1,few,CSARDSLGGNTEAFF,TGCAGTGCTAGAGATTCCTTAGGGGGGAACACTGAAGCTTTCTTT
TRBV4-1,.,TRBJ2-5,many,CASSQAGVNQETQYF,TGCGCCAGCAGCCAAGCGGGAGTGAACCAAGAGACCCAGTACTTC
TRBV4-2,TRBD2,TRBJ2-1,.,CASSPTEPLAGVLYNEQFF,TGTGCCAGCAGCCCTACAGAACCTCTAGCGGGAGTCCTCTACAATGAGCAGTTCTTC
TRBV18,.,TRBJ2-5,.,CASSPLGGGGETQYF,TGTGCCAGCTCACCGCTTGGGGGTGGTGGAGAGACCCAGTACTTC
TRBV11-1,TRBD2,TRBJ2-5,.,CASSLKERVAGYQETQYF,TGTGCCAGCAGCTTAAAGGAGCGGGTAGCGGGGTACCAAGAGACCCAGTACTTC
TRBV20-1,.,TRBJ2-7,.,CSARDLDGPYEQYF,TGCAGTGCTAGAGATCTGGACGGACCCTACGAGCAGTACTTC
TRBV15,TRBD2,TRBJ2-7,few,CATSRPSGRGSSYEQYF,TGTGCCACCAGCAGACCGAGCGGGAGGGGGTCCTCCTACGAGCAGTACTTC
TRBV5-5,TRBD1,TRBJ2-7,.,CASSARQGDEQYF,TGTGCCAGCAGCGCCCGACAGGGAGACGAGCAGTACTTC
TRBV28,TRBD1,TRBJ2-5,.,CASSFRGQGKRETQYF,TGTGCCAGCAGTTTTCGGGGACAGGGGAAGAGAGAGACCCAGTACTTC